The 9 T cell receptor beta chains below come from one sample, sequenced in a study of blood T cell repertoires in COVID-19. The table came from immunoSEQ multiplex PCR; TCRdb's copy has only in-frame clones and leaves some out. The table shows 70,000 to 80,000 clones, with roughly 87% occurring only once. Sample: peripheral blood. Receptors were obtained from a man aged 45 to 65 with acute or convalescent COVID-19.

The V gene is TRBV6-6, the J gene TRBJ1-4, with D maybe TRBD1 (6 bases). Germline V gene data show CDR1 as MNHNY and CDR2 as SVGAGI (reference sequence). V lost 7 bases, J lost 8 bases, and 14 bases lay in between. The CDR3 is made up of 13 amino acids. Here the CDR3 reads CASKGQRKEKLFF. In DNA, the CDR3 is TGTGCCAGCAAAGGACAGAGAAAAGAAAAACTGTTTTTT.

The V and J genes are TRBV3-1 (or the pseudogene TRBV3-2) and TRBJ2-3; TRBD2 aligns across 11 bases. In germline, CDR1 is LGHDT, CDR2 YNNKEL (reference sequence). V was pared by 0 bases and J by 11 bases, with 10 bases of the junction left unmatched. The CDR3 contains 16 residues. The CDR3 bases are TGTGCCAGCAGCCAAGATAGAGGACTAGCGGGTGGTGAGCAGTATTTT. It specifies CASSQDRGLAGGEQYF.

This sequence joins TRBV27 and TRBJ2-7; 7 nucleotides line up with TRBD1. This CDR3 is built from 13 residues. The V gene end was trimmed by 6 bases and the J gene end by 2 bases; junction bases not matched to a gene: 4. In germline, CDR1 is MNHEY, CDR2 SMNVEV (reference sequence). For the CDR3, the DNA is TGTGCCAGCAGCCGACAGGGTCCCTACGAGCAGTACTTC. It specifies CASSRQGPYEQYF.

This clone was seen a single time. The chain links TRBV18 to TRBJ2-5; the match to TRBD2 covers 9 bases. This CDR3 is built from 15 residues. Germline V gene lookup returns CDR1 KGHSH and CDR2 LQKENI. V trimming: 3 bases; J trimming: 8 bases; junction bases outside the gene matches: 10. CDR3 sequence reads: CASSPVISGSNTQYF. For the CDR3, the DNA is TGTGCCAGCTCACCCGTCATTAGCGGGAGCAACACCCAGTACTTC.

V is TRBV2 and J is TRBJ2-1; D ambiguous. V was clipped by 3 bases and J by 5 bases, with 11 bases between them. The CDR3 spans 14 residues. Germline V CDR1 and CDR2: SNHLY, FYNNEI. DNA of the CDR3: TGTGCCAGCAGTGAGAGTAGCTGGGACAATGAGCAGTTCTTC. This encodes CASSESSWDNEQFF.

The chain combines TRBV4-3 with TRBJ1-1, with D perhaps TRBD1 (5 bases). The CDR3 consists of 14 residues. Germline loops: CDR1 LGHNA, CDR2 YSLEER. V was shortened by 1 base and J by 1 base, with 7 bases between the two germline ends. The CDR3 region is CASSQGQSNTEAFF. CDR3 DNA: TGCGCCAGCAGCCAAGGACAGTCGAACACTGAAGCTTTCTTT.

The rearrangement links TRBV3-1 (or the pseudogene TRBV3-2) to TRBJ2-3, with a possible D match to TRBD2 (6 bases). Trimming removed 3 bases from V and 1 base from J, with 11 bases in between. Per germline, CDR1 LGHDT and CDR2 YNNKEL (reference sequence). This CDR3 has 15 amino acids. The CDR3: CASSHDPGGTDTQYF. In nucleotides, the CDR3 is TGTGCCAGCAGCCACGACCCGGGGGGCACAGATACGCAGTATTTT.

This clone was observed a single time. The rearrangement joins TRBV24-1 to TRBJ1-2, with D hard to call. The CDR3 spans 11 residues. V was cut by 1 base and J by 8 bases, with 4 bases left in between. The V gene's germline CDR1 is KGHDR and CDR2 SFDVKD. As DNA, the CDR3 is TGTGCCACCAGTGATTTTCGGGGCTACACCTTC. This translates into CATSDFRGYTF.

In DNA, the CDR3 is TGTGCCAGCACTGCTCCCAGGGCCCCTCAAGGCACCTTC. This sequence encodes CASTAPRAPQGTF. This chain links TRBV5-6 with TRBJ1-2, with D maybe TRBD1 (5 bases). The CDR3 loop spans 13 amino acids. Trimming pared 6 bases from V and 13 bases from J, leaving 22 bases between. Germline V CDR1 and CDR2: SGHDT, YYEEEE.